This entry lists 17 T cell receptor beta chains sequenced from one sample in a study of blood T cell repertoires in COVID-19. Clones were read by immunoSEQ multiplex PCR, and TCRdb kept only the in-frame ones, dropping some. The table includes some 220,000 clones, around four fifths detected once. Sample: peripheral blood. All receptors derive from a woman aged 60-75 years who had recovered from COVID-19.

The CDR3 protein is CASSITSGPETQYF. The DNA of the CDR3 is TGTGCCAGTAGTATCACTAGCGGGCCGGAGACCCAGTACTTC. The chain is built from TRBV19 and TRBJ2-5, with 9 bases lining up with TRBD2. V gave up 3 bases and J gave up 5 bases; unmatched junction bases: 4. CDR1 is LNHDA, CDR2 SQIVND, per germline (reference sequence). The CDR3 is 14 amino acids.

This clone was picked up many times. The CDR3 region is CASSFAPPRFYGYTF. In DNA, the CDR3 is TGTGCCAGCAGTTTCGCCCCCCCGCGATTTTATGGCTACACCTTC. This chain joins TRBV6-5 and TRBJ1-2; D remains ambiguous. This CDR3 spans 15 amino acids. CDR1 and CDR2 (germline): MNHEY, SVGAGI. Trimming cost V 4 bases and J 5 bases, with 17 bases left between them.

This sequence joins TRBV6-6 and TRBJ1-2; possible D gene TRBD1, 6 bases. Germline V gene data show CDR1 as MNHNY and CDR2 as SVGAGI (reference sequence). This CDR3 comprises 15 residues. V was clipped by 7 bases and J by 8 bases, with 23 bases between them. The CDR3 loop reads CASTLVIQGQVGYTF. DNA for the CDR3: TGTGCCAGCACCCTCGTCATACAGGGTCAGGTGGGCTACACCTTC.

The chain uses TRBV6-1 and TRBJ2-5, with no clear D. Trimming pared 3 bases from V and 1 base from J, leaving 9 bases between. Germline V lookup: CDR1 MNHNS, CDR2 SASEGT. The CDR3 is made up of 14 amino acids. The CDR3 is CASSETNSQETQYF. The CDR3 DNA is TGTGCCAGCAGTGAGACAAACTCCCAAGAGACCCAGTACTTC.

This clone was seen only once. CDR3 nucleotides: TGTGCCAGCAGCCAATCTACTAGCGGGGAGAACACCGGGGAGCTGTTTTTT. Protein sequence: CASSQSTSGENTGELFF. The chain is built from TRBV7-2 and TRBJ2-2, with TRBD2 matching over 10 bases. With 5 bases clipped from V and 1 base from J, the junction kept 7 bases outside the gene matches. Germline-derived CDR1 and CDR2 are SGHTA and FQGNSA. CDR3 length equals 17 residues.

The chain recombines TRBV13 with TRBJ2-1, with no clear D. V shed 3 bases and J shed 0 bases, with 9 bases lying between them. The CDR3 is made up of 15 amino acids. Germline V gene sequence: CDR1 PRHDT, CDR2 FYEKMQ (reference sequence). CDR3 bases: TGTGCCAGCAGCTTGGAGAAGATCTCCTACAATGAGCAGTTCTTC. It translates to CASSLEKISYNEQFF. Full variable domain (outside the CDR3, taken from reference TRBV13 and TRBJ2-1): AAGVIQSPRHLIKEKRETATLKCYPIPRHDTVYWYQQGPGQDPQFLISFYEKMQSDKGSIPDRFSAQQFSDYHSELNMSSLELGDSALYFCASSLEKISYNEQFFGPGTRLTVL.

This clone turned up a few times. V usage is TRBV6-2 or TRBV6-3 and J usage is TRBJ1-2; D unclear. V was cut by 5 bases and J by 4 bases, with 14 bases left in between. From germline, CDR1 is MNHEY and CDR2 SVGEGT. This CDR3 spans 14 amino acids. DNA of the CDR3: TGTGCCAGCAGTCCAATCGAGCGGCCCTATGGCTACACCTTC. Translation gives CASSPIERPYGYTF.

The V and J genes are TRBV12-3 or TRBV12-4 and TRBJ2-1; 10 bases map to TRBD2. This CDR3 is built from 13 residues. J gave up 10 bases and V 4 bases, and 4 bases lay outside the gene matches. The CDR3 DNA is TGTGCCAGCAGTTCAGCGGGGGGGCAGGAGCAGTTCTTC. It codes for CASSSAGGQEQFF.

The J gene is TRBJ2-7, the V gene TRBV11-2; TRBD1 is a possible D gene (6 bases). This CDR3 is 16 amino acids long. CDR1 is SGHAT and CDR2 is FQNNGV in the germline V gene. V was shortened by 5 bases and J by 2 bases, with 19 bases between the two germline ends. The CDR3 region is CASSHQKDSPTYEQYF. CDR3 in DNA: TGTGCCAGCAGCCATCAAAAGGACAGTCCTACCTACGAGCAGTACTTC.

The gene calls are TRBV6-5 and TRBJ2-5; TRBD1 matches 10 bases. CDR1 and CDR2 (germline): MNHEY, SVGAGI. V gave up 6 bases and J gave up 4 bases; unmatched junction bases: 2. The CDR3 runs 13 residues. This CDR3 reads CASRRTGGETQYF. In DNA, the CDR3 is TGTGCCAGCAGAAGGACAGGGGGAGAGACCCAGTACTTC.

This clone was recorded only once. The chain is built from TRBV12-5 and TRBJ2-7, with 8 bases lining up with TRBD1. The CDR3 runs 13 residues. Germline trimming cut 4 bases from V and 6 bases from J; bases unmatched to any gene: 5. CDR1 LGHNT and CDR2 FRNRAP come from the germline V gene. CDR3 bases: TGTGCTAGTGGTTGGGTCGACAGGGGCGAGCAGTACTTC. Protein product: CASGWVDRGEQYF.

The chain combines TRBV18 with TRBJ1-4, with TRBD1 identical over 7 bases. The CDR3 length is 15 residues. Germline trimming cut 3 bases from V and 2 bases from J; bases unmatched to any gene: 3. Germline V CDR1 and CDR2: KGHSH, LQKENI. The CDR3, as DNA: TGTGCCAGCTCACCCCTGGGACAGACTAATGAAAAACTGTTTTTT. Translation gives CASSPLGQTNEKLFF.

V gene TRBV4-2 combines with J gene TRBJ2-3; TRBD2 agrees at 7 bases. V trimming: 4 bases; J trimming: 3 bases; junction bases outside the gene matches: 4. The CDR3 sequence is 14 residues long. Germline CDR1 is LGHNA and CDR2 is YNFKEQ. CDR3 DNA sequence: TGTGCCAGCAGCCGAGGGACTACTACAGATACGCAGTATTTT. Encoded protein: CASSRGTTTDTQYF.

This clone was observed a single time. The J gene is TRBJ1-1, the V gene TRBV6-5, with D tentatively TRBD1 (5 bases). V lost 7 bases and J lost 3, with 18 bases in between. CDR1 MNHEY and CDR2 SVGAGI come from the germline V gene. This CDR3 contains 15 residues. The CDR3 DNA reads TGTGCCAGCAAAGCCTTGGGGGGTCTGGACACTGAAGCTTTCTTT. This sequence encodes CASKALGGLDTEAFF.

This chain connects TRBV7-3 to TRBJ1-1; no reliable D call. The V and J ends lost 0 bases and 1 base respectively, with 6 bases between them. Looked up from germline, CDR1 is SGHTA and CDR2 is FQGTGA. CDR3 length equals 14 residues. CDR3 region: CASSLTSENTEAFF. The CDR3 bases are TGTGCCAGCAGCTTAACGTCAGAGAACACTGAAGCTTTCTTT. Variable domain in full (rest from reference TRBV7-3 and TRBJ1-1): GAGVSQTPSNKVTEKGKYVELRCDPISGHTALYWYRQSLGQGPEFLIYFQGTGAADDSGLPNDRFFAVRPEGSVSTLKIQRTERGDSAVYLCASSLTSENTEAFFGQGTRLTVV.

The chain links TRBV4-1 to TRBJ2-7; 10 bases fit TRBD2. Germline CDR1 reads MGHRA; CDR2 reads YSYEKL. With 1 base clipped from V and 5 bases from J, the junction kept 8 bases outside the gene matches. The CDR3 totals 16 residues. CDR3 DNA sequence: TGCGCCAGCAGCCAAGCCAGCGGGGGGGCCGAAAACGAGCAGTACTTC. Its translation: CASSQASGGAENEQYF.

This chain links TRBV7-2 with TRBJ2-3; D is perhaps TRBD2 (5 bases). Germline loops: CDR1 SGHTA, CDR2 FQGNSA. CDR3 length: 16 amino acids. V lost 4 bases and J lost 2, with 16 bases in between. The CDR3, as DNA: TGTGCCAGCAGCTCAAAAGCCCCTAGCCTCACAGATACGCAGTATTTT. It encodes CASSSKAPSLTDTQYF. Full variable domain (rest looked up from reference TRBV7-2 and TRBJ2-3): GAGVSQSPSNKVTEKGKDVELRCDPISGHTALYWYRQSLGQGLEFLIYFQGNSAPDKSGLPSDRFSAERTGGSVSTLTIQRTQQEDSAVYLCASSSKAPSLTDTQYFGPGTRLTVL.